This T cell receptor beta chain was sequenced during a study of blood T cell repertoires in COVID-19. Study summary: Samples of COVID-19 (acute and convalescent) were obtained from the United States, Italy and Spain. T cells, B-cell-depleted T cells, or PBMCs supplied cDNA or gDNA.

Germline assignment: CDR1 SGHRS and CDR2 YFSETQ. Trimming shortened V by 2 bases and J by 0 bases, and 8 bases separated the two germline ends. The CDR3 sequence is 14 residues long. In the authors' workflow: Reference gene primer amplification yielded estimated nucleated cell counts. Profiled with immunoSEQ multiplex PCR; TCRdb holds only in-frame clones, not every one. V and J calls plus clone size are reproduced from that table; the DNA served to infer D and trimming. The sample includes about 130,000 clones, roughly nine tenths of them seen just once. One Seattle source followed patients from active infection through their disease course.

The material sequenced was peripheral blood. This TCR was recovered from a man in his sixties with COVID-19, enrolled during active disease. V and J are TRBV5-1 and TRBJ1-1; D is unresolved. The CDR3 is CASSFGIMNTEAFF. DNA of the CDR3: TGCGCCAGCAGCTTTGGCATTATGAACACTGAAGCTTTCTTT.